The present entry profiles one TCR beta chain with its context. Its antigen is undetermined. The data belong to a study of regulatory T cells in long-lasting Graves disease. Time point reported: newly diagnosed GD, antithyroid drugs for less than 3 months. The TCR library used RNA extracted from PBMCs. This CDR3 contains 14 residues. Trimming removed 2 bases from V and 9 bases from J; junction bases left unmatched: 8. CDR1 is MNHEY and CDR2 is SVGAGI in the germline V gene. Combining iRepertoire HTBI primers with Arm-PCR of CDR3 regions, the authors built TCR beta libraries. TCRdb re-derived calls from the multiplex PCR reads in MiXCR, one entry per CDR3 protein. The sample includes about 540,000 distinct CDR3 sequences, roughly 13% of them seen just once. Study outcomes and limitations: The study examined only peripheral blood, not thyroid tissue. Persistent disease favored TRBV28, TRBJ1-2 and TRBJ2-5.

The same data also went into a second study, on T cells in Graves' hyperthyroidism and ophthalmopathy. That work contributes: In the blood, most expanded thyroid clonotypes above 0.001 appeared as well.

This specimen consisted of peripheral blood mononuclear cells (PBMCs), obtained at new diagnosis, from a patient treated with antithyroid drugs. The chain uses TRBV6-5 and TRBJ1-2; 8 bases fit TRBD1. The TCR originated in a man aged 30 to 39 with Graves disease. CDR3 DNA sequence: TGTGCCAGCAGTTACCAGAACGGACAGGGTCGCTACACCTTC. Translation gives CASSYQNGQGRYTF.